A selection of T cell receptor beta chains follows, all from one sample in a study of OX40 agonist ivuxolimab in advanced cancers. Sequencing used immunoSEQ multiplex PCR; TCRdb keeps in-frame clones, though not all of them. Here the sample spans tens of thousands of clones, approximately 87% being singletons. This material consisted of CD4+ or CD8+ T cells sorted from blood, taken in a trial of the OX40 agonist ivuxolimab. The receptor source for this set is an adult with an advanced solid tumor such as melanoma, head and neck, liver or kidney cancer. Each CDR3 is given with its conserved first and last residue. A D gene is named only where the DNA matches it firmly. Clone size, where shown, is once, few, many, or a class for clones that have expanded.

abundance,d_gene,v_gene,j_gene,CDR3nt,CDR3aa
.,TRBD1,TRBV6-6,TRBJ2-3,TGTGCCAGCAGACAGGGGGAGGGCACAGATACGCAGTATTTT,CASRQGEGTDTQYF
.,.,TRBV7-9,TRBJ2-5,TGTGCCAGCAGCTTAGGTAAAGAGACCCAGTACTTC,CASSLGKETQYF
.,.,TRBV7-2,TRBJ1-1,TGTGCCAGCAGCTTAGGGGGGGCAAGGAACACTGAAGCTTTCTTT,CASSLGGARNTEAFF
.,.,TRBV18,TRBJ1-5,TGTGCCAGCTCACCAGGGCAGTACAATCAGCCCCAGCATTTT,CASSPGQYNQPQHF
.,.,TRBV18,TRBJ1-1,TGTGCCAGCTCACCATCATACGGGGCTGAAGCTTTCTTT,CASSPSYGAEAFF
.,.,TRBV6-5,TRBJ2-5,TGTGCCAGCAGTTACTTAGAGACCCAGTACTTC,CASSYLETQYF
few,TRBD1,TRBV2,TRBJ1-6,TGTGCCAGCACCCCGGACAGGGCCGTCTCACCCCTCCACTTT,CASTPDRAVSPLHF
.,.,TRBV6-1,TRBJ1-2,TGTGCCAGCAGTCCAGGGCGGGGCTACACCTTC,CASSPGRGYTF
.,.,TRBV19,TRBJ1-5,TGTGCCAGTAGACTCCGGTTTCCGCATTTT,CASRLRFPHF
.,.,TRBV5-3,TRBJ1-1,TGTGCCAGAAGCTTGTTTTCAGGGAGGGCGACCACTGAAGCTTTCTTT,CARSLFSGRATTEAFF
once,.,TRBV28,TRBJ1-5,TGTGCCAGCACAGGCCGCAATCAGCCCCAGCATTTT,CASTGRNQPQHF
.,.,TRBV13,TRBJ2-5,TGTGCCAGCAGCTTACAAGAGACCCAGTACTTC,CASSLQETQYF
.,.,TRBV10-3,TRBJ1-2,TGTGCCATCAGTGGGACACAACTTAACTATGGCTACACCTTC,CAISGTQLNYGYTF
once,.,TRBV6-1,TRBJ1-6,TGTGCCAGCAGTGAAGTTTCGACTAATTCACCCCTCCACTTT,CASSEVSTNSPLHF
few,.,TRBV2,TRBJ1-5,TGTGCCAGCAGTGCAAATAGCAATCAGCCCCAGCATTTT,CASSANSNQPQHF
.,TRBD1,TRBV19,TRBJ2-1,TGTGCCAGTACCGGGACAGGGTTGAATGAGCAGTTCTTC,CASTGTGLNEQFF
few,.,TRBV13,TRBJ1-2,TGTGCCAGCAGCTCCCGGGGGGGAGGGGATGGCTACACCTTC,CASSSRGGGDGYTF
.,.,TRBV4-1,TRBJ1-1,TGCGCCAGCAGCCAAGCCCCGGACGGAGCGAACACTGAAGCTTTCTTT,CASSQAPDGANTEAFF
.,TRBD2,TRBV6-1,TRBJ2-2,TGTGCCAGCAGCCCAGGTAGCGGGTCGGCCGGGGAGCTGTTTTTT,CASSPGSGSAGELFF
.,.,TRBV6-5,TRBJ1-2,TGTGCCAGCAGTTACTCGAGCGGGAAAACAAACTATGGCTACACCTTC,CASSYSSGKTNYGYTF
.,TRBD2,TRBV11-2,TRBJ2-1,TGTGCCAGCAGCCCACTGGAGGGACTAACCATCAATGAGCAGTTCTTC,CASSPLEGLTINEQFF
.,.,TRBV5-1,TRBJ1-2,TGCGCCAGCAGCGCTCAGGAGGCGAGCTATGGCTACACCTTC,CASSAQEASYGYTF
.,.,TRBV7-8,TRBJ1-1,TGTGCCAGCAGCTTAGTTGACAGACTAAACACTGAAGCTTTCTTT,CASSLVDRLNTEAFF
.,.,TRBV11-2,TRBJ2-1,TGTGCCAGCAGCCCAAATCGGTATGAGCAGTTCTTC,CASSPNRYEQFF
.,.,TRBV9,TRBJ2-3,TGTGCCAGCAGCCTTAGCGGCTATTTCACAGATACGCAGTATTTT,CASSLSGYFTDTQYF
.,.,TRBV10-2,TRBJ1-4,TGCGCCAGCACCCCGGGACATGGTAATGAAAAACTGTTTTTT,CASTPGHGNEKLFF
once,.,TRBV25-1,TRBJ1-2,TGTGCCAGCATTTCATCAGTGGGTGGCTACACCTTC,CASISSVGGYTF
.,.,TRBV28,TRBJ1-6,TGTGCCAGCAGTCCCGGGACTCTTTCATCCCTCCACTTT,CASSPGTLSSLHF
few,.,TRBV28,TRBJ2-3,TGTGCCAGCAGCTCACAACGGGACCTCCGATTGGCTCAGTATTTT,CASSSQRDLRLAQYF
.,TRBD1,TRBV7-2,TRBJ1-1,TGTGCCAGCAGCCCTCCGGGACAGGGGGTAGTTTCTGAAGCTTTCTTT,CASSPPGQGVVSEAFF
.,.,TRBV5-1,TRBJ2-5,TGCGCCAGCAGCTTTAGACTCAAAGAGACCCAGTACTTC,CASSFRLKETQYF
.,TRBD1,TRBV6-1,TRBJ1-5,TGTGCCACCGAAGGACAGGGGAGAAACAATCAGCCCCAGCATTTT,CATEGQGRNNQPQHF
.,TRBD2,TRBV13,TRBJ2-3,TGTGCCAGCAGCCCCGGACTAGCGGGAGGAACAGATACGCAGTATTTT,CASSPGLAGGTDTQYF
.,.,TRBV19,TRBJ1-1,TGTGCCAGTAGTATCAGGGGAAAGAACACTGAAGCTTTCTTT,CASSIRGKNTEAFF
.,TRBD1,TRBV5-1,TRBJ1-1,TGCGCCAGCAGCTTGAGTAGGACAGGGGGCGCGGGCACTGAAGCTTTCTTT,CASSLSRTGGAGTEAFF
once,.,TRBV5-1,TRBJ2-3,TGCGCCAGCAGCACCCAGGGGGGTCCAGATACGCAGTATTTT,CASSTQGGPDTQYF
.,.,TRBV4-3,TRBJ2-4,TGCGCCAGCAGCCAAGAACTAGGGCGGTCACTAGCCAAAAACATTCAGTACTTC,CASSQELGRSLAKNIQYF
.,TRBD2,TRBV4-2,TRBJ2-1,TGTGCAACCATGGGTCTAGCGGGAGGGTCTGAGCAGTTCTTC,CATMGLAGGSEQFF
.,TRBD2,TRBV27,TRBJ2-5,TGTGCCAGCAGTACTAGCGGGGGGGCCGGAATAAAGACCCAGTACTTC,CASSTSGGAGIKTQYF
once,.,TRBV9,TRBJ1-2,TGTGCCAGCAGCGTAGCCATCAGGGATTTTAACTATGGCTACACCTTC,CASSVAIRDFNYGYTF
.,TRBD2,TRBV2,TRBJ2-3,TGTGCCAGCAGTGAAGGGACTAGCGGCACGTCTAGCACAGATACGCAGTATTTT,CASSEGTSGTSSTDTQYF
.,TRBD2,TRBV7-2,TRBJ2-7,TGTGCCAGCAGCTTAGCTAGCGGGGCCTCCTACGAGCAGTACTTC,CASSLASGASYEQYF
.,.,TRBV6-6,TRBJ1-1,TGTGCCAGCAGCTACGAGAGAGCCAGCCTTAGTGAAGCTTTCTTT,CASSYERASLSEAFF
once,TRBD1,TRBV4-1,TRBJ1-4,TGCGCCAGCAGCCAAGGGACAGGTATTAATGAAAAACTGTTTTTT,CASSQGTGINEKLFF
.,.,TRBV28,TRBJ1-2,TGTGCCAGCAGTCCCCGGGATTATGGCTACACCTTC,CASSPRDYGYTF
.,TRBD2,TRBV19,TRBJ2-1,TGTGCCAGTAGTAGAGCGGGAGGGGGGTACAATGAGCAGTTCTTC,CASSRAGGGYNEQFF